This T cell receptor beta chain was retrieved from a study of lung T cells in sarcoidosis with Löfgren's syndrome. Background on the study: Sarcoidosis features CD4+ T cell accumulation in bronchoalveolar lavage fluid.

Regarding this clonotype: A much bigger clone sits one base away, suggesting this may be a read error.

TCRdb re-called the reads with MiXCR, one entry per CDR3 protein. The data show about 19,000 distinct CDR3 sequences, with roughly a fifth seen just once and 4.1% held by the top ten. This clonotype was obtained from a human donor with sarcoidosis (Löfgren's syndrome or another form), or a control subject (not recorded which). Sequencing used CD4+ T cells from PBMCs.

CDR3 residues: CASSQVQREYF. In DNA, the CDR3 is TGTGCCAGCAGCCAAGTCCAGAGAGAGTACTTC. This chain joins TRBV3-1 and TRBJ2-7; D is uncertain. Trimming removed 1 base from V and 11 bases from J, with 9 bases in between. Germline V gives CDR1 LGHDT, CDR2 YNNKEL (reference sequence). This CDR3 spans 11 amino acids.